This T cell receptor beta chain was captured by sequencing in a study of cytomegalovirus exposure and HLA in healthy donors. Study-wide findings and caveats: Rarity characterized most TCR sequences, yet some public TCRs appeared in many donors.

Here immunoSEQ multiplex PCR was the method, and the copy in TCRdb shows in-frame clones only, minus some. The sample lists about 280,000 clones, approximately 90% seen once, with about 0.86% in the top ten. V was pared by 1 base and J by 8 bases, with 7 bases of the junction left unmatched. Germline V lookup: CDR1 SGHNT, CDR2 YYREEE (reference sequence). The CDR3 sequence is 15 residues long. As for this clone: What it binds is not known.

This chain joins TRBV5-4 and TRBJ2-2; 8 bases match TRBD2. The material sequenced was PBMCs. The receptor comes from a woman between 18 and 29 years old in good health and CMV-seronegative. CDR3 sequence (DNA): TGTGCCAGCAGCTTGAACGGGAGGGCCGATGGGGAGCTGTTTTTT. This sequence encodes CASSLNGRADGELFF.